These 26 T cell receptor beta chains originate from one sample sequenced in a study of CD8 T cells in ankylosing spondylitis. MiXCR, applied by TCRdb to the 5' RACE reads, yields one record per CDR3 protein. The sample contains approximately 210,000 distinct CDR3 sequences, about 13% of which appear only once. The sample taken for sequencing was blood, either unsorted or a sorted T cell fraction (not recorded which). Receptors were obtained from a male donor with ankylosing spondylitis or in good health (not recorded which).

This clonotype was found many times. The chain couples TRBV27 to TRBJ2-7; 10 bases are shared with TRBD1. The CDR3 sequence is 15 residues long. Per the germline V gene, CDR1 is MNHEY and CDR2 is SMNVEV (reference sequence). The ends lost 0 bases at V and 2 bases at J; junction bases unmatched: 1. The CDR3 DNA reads TGTGCCAGCAGTTTATCCGGACAGGGGGCCTACGAGCAGTACTTC. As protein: CASSLSGQGAYEQYF.

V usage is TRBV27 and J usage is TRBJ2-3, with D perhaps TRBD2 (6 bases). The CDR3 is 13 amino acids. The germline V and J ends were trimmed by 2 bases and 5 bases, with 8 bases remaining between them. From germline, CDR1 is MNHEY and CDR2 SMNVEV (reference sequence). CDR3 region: CASSLAGQDTQYF. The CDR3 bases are TGTGCCAGCAGTTTAGCGGGGCAAGATACGCAGTATTTT.

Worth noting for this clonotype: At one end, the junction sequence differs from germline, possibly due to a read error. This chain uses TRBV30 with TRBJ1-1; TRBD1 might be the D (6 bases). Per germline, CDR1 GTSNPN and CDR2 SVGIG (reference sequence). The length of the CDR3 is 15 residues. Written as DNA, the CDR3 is TGCGCCTGGAGTTCCGGGGGCGCAGGGAACACTGAAGCTTTCTTT. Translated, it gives CAWSSGGAGNTEAFF. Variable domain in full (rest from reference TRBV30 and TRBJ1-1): SQTIHQWPATLVQPVGSPLSLECTVEGTSNPNLYWYRQAAGRGLQLLFYSVGIGQISSEVPQNLSASRPQDRQFILSSKKLLLSDSGFYLCAWSSGGAGNTEAFFGQGTRLTVV.

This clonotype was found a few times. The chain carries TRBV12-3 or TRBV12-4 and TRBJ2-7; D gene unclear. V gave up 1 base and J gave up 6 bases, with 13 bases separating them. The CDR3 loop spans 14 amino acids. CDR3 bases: TGTGCCAGCAGTTTAGGCGCCTACGCGAGCGAGCAGTACTTC. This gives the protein CASSLGAYASEQYF.

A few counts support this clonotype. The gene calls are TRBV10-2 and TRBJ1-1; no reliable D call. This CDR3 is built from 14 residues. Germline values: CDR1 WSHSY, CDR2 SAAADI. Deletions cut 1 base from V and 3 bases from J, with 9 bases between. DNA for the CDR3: TGCGCCAGCAGTGAGTTAGGGCGGTACACTGAAGCTTTCTTT. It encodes CASSELGRYTEAFF.

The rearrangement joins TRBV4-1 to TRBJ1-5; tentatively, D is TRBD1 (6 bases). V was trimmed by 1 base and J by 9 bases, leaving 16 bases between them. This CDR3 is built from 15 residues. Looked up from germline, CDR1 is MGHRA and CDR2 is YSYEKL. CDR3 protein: CASSQVPGASWPQHF. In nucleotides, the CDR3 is TGCGCCAGCAGCCAAGTCCCAGGGGCCTCGTGGCCCCAGCATTTT.

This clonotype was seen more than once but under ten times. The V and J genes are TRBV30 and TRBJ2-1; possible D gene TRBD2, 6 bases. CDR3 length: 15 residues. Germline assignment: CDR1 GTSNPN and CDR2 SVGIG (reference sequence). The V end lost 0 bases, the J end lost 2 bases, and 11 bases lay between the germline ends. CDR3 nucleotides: TGTGCCTGGAGTGTCGGCGGGGTGACCTACAATGAGCAGTTCTTC. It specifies CAWSVGGVTYNEQFF.

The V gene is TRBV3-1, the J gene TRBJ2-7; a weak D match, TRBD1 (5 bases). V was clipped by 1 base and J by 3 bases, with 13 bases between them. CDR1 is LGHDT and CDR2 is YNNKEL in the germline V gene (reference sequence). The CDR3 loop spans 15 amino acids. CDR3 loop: CASSQGARVYYEQYF. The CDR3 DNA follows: TGTGCCAGCAGCCAAGGCGCCAGGGTATACTACGAGCAGTACTTC.

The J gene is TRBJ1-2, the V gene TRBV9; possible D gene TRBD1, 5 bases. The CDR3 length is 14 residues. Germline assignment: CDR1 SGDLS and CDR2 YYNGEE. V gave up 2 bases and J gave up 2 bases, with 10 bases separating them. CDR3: CASSVVKGNYGYTF. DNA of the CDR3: TGTGCCAGCAGCGTGGTAAAGGGGAACTATGGCTACACCTTC.

As DNA, the CDR3 is TGTGCCAGCAGCCACGGGGGGGAGGTAGCCAAAAACATTCAGTACTTC. Protein sequence: CASSHGGEVAKNIQYF. The chain carries TRBV3-1 and TRBJ2-4; 8 nucleotides line up with TRBD2. V trimming: 3 bases; J trimming: 0 bases; junction bases outside the gene matches: 4. Germline loops: CDR1 LGHDT, CDR2 YNNKEL (reference sequence). The CDR3 is made up of 16 amino acids.

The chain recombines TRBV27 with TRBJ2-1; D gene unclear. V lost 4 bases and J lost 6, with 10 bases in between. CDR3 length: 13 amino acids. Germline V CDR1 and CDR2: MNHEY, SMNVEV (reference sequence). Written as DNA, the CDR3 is TGTGCCAGCAGTTCCTGGGTCAGCAATGAGCAGTTCTTC. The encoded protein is CASSSWVSNEQFF.

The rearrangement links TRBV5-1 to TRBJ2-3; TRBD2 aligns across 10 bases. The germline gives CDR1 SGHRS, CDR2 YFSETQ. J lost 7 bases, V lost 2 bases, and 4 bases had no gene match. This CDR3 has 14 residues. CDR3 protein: CASSLEAGGYTQYF. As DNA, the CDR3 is TGCGCCAGCAGCTTAGAAGCGGGAGGGTATACGCAGTATTTT. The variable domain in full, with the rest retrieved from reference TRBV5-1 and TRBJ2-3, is KAGVTQTPRYLIKTRGQQVTLSCSPISGHRSVSWYQQTPGQGLQFLFEYFSETQRNKGNFPGRFSGRQFSNSRSEMNVSTLELGDSALYLCASSLEAGGYTQYFGPGTRLTVL.

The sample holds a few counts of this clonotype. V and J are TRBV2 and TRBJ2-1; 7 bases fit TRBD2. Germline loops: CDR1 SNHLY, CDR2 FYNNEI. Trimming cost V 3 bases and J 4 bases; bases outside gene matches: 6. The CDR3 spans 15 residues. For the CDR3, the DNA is TGTGCCAGCAGTGAGGGGAGGGAACCATACAATGAGCAGTTCTTC. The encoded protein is CASSEGREPYNEQFF.

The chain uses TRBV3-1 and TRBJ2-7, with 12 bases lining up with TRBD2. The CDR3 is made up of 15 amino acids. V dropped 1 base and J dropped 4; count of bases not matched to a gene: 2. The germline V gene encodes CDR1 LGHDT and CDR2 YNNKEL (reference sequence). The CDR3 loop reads CASSQGTSGIYEQYF. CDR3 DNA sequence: TGTGCCAGCAGCCAAGGGACTAGCGGGATATACGAGCAGTACTTC.

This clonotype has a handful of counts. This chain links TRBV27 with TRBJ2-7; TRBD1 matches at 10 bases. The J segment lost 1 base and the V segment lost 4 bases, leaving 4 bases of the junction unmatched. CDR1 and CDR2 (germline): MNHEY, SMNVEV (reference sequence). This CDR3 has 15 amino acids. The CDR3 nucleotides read TGTGCCAGCAGTTACGGGACAGGGGCATCCTACGAGCAGTACTTC. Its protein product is CASSYGTGASYEQYF.

Here the CDR3 reads CSARDFETSGNNEQFF. CDR3 in DNA: TGCAGTGCTAGAGATTTCGAGACTAGCGGTAACAATGAGCAGTTCTTC. The V gene is TRBV20-1, the J gene TRBJ2-1, with 9 bases fitting TRBD2. Germline trimming cut 0 bases from V and 5 bases from J; bases unmatched to any gene: 8. In germline, CDR1 is DFQATT, CDR2 SNEGSKA (reference sequence). The CDR3 length is 16 residues.

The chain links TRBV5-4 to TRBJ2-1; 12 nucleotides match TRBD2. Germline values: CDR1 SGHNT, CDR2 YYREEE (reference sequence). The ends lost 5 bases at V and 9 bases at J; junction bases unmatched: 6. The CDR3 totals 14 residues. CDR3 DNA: TGTGCCAGCAGACTAGCGGGAGGCCCCCTTGAGCAGTTCTTC. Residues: CASRLAGGPLEQFF.

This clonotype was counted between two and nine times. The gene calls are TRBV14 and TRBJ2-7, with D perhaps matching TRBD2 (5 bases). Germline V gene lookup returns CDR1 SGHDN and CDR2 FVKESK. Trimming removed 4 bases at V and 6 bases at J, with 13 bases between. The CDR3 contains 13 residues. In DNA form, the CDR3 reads TGTGCCAGCAGCCCATCAAGGGCGGGCGAGCAGTACTTC. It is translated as CASSPSRAGEQYF.

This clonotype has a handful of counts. The CDR3 DNA follows: TGCGCCAGCAGCCCCGAAACCTCCGGGACGGAAGGCGAGCAGTACTTC. Translating gives CASSPETSGTEGEQYF. The V gene is TRBV4-1, the J gene TRBJ2-7, with D possibly being TRBD1 or TRBD2 (5 bases each). Trimming stripped 4 bases from V and 6 bases from J, with 22 bases between. Germline CDR1 reads MGHRA; CDR2 reads YSYEKL. The CDR3 consists of 16 residues.

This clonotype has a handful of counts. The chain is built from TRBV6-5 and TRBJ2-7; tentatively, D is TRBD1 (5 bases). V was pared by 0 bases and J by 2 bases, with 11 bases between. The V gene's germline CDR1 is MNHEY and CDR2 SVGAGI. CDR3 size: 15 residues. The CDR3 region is CASSYSAGFTYEQYF. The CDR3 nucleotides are TGTGCCAGCAGTTACTCGGCAGGGTTCACCTACGAGCAGTACTTC.

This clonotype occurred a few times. CDR3 sequence (DNA): TGTGCCAGCAGTTTAGAGGGGGCGACGACTGAAGCTTTCTTT. Amino acids: CASSLEGATTEAFF. This chain connects TRBV27 to TRBJ1-1; 7 positions agree with TRBD1. The CDR3 length is 14 residues. V gave up 2 bases and J gave up 5 bases; unmatched junction bases: 5. CDR1 is MNHEY, CDR2 SMNVEV, per germline (reference sequence).

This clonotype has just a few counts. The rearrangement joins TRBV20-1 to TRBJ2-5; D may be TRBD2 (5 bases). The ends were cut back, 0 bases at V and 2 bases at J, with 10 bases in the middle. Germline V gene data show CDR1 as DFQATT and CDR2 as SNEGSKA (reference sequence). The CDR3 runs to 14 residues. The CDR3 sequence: CSARDLTGQETQYF. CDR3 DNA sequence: TGCAGTGCTAGAGATCTGACGGGGCAAGAGACCCAGTACTTC.

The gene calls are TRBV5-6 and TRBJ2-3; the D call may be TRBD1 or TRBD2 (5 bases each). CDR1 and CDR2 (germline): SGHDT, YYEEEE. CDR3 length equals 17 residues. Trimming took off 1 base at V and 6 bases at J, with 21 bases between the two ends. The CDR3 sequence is CASSLQHVPTGPDTQYF. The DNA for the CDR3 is TGTGCCAGCAGCTTGCAACATGTCCCAACGGGGCCGGATACGCAGTATTTT.

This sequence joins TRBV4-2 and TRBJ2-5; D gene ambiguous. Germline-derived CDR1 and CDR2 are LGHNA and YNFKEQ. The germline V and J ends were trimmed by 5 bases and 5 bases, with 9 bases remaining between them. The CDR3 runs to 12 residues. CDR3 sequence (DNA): TGTGCCAGCAGCAGTCTTATGGAGACCCAGTACTTC. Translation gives CASSSLMETQYF.

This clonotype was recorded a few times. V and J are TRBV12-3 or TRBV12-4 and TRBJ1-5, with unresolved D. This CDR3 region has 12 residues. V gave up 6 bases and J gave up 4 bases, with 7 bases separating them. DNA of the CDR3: TGTGCCAGCAGGGGAATTAATCAGCCCCAGCATTTT. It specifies CASRGINQPQHF.

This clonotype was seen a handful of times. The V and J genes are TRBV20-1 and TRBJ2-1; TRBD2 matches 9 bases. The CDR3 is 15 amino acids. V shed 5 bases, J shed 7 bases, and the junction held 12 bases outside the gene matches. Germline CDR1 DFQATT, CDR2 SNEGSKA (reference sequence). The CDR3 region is CSAPQIAGAKNEQFF. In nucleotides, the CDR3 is TGCAGTGCTCCCCAGATAGCGGGAGCCAAAAATGAGCAGTTCTTC.